This T cell receptor (beta chain) was captured in a study of T cells expressing NK-cell markers. Study-wide background: It was sorted CD3+CD56+NKG2C+, CD3+CD56+NKG2C- and CD3+CD56-NKG2C+ T cells that supplied the TCR beta repertoires. HCMV serostatus: most of the eight sequenced donors positive, one negative.

The CDR3 contains 15 residues. The germline gives CDR1 SGHAT, CDR2 FQDESV (reference sequence). TCRdb re-called the 5' RACE reads; one entry per CDR3 protein, DNA not given. The sample data list approximately 460,000 distinct CDR3 sequences. A word on this clonotype: The antigen is not known.

Overall study results and limits: Of the CD8+ T cells in five or six donors, roughly 1.0-7.5% belonged to dominant NKG2C+ clonotypes.

Sequencing was done on a sample of blood T cells: a sorted CD56 or NKG2C T cell subset, CD4+ or CD8+ T cells, or bulk PBMC T cells (not recorded which). This clonotype originated in a woman aged 18 to 75 in good health. The chain couples TRBV11-1 to TRBJ2-2; TCRdb's assignment of TRBD1 cannot be checked, as there is no DNA. The chain's CDR3 is CASSRAGRDTGELFF.